The next 15 T cell receptor beta chains were all read from a single sample in a study of early T cells in non-severe SARS-CoV-2 infection. TCRdb independently ran MiXCR on the 5' RACE reads; one entry per CDR3 protein. The sample holds tens of thousands of distinct CDR3 sequences, around 10% seen once. The material sequenced was whole blood. Receptors originate from an adult who was a healthcare worker with PCR-confirmed SARS-CoV-2 infection or an uninfected control (not recorded which).

This clonotype appeared many times. The chain has TRBV20-1 and TRBJ1-1; D might be TRBD1 (6 bases). The CDR3 runs 13 residues. V was clipped by 2 bases and J by 5 bases, with 12 bases between them. CDR1 and CDR2 (germline): DFQATT, SNEGSKA (reference sequence). The CDR3, as DNA: TGCAGTGCTAGACCGGGGGCGCGTACTGAAGCTTTCTTT. It is translated as CSARPGARTEAFF.

A few counts support this clonotype. The chain links TRBV27 to TRBJ2-3; 7 nucleotides match TRBD2. This CDR3 is built from 15 residues. Trimming at V came to 6 bases and at J to 2 bases, leaving 8 bases not matched to a gene. The germline gives CDR1 MNHEY, CDR2 SMNVEV (reference sequence). The CDR3 here is CASSPELADTDTQYF. CDR3 bases: TGTGCCAGCAGCCCGGAGCTAGCGGACACAGATACGCAGTATTTT.

The sample holds a few counts of this clonotype. This sequence joins TRBV6-2 or TRBV6-3 and TRBJ1-4; D gene ambiguous. This CDR3 has 15 residues. Trimming left V 11 bases short and J 0 bases short, with 16 bases between. Germline V gene lookup returns CDR1 MNHEY and CDR2 SVGEGT. CDR3 region: CAFPKALTTNEKLFF. CDR3 in DNA: TGTGCCTTCCCCAAGGCACTTACAACTAATGAAAAACTGTTTTTT.

This clonotype was detected many times. The chain couples TRBV7-3 to TRBJ1-1; D gene ambiguous. Trimming pared 4 bases from V and 0 bases from J, leaving 6 bases between. The CDR3 length is 13 residues. Germline values: CDR1 SGHTA, CDR2 FQGTGA. For the CDR3, the DNA is TGTGCCAGCAGCTATACGATGAACACTGAAGCTTTCTTT. Protein: CASSYTMNTEAFF.

This chain joins TRBV6-5 and TRBJ2-1; D may correspond to TRBD1 or TRBD2 (5 bases each). Germline V lookup: CDR1 MNHEY, CDR2 SVGAGI. This CDR3 has 14 residues. V was clipped by 4 bases and J by 5 bases, with 12 bases between them. The CDR3 DNA reads TGTGCCAGCAGTTCTCCCGGGACCGACAATGAGCAGTTCTTC. It specifies CASSSPGTDNEQFF.

In this sample, this clonotype turned up many times. This chain connects TRBV6-6 to TRBJ1-1; TRBD1 aligns across 7 bases. CDR1 MNHNY and CDR2 SVGAGI come from the germline V gene (reference sequence). The CDR3 totals 14 residues. V lost 5 bases to trimming and J lost 5 bases; unmatched junction nucleotides: 8. The chain's CDR3 is CASSPRQGYTEAFF. As DNA, the CDR3 is TGTGCCAGCAGTCCCAGACAGGGTTATACTGAAGCTTTCTTT.

This clonotype was seen repeatedly, ten times or more. The CDR3 DNA follows: TGTGCCAGTAGTTTTTCGGGGCAATCCTACGAGCAGTACTTC. Translated, it gives CASSFSGQSYEQYF. The chain employs TRBV19 and TRBJ2-7; D is perhaps TRBD1 or TRBD2 (5 bases each). This CDR3 is 14 amino acids long. Germline V gene sequence: CDR1 LNHDA, CDR2 SQIVND (reference sequence). V lost 5 bases to trimming and J lost 1 base, with 12 bases between them.

This clonotype was seen ten or more times. The chain is built from TRBV11-3 and TRBJ2-1; the match to TRBD2 covers 16 bases. The CDR3 covers 17 residues. The V and J ends lost 5 bases and 5 bases, in that order; junction bases with no gene match: 6. Germline-derived CDR1 and CDR2 are SGHNT and YENEEA. In DNA, the CDR3 is TGTGCCAGCAGCGCCGGGACTAGCGGGAGGGTAAACAATGAGCAGTTCTTC. Amino acid sequence: CASSAGTSGRVNNEQFF.

This clonotype has a count of ten or more. This rearrangement joins TRBV5-5 to TRBJ2-7; unclear D gene. CDR3 size: 14 residues. Germline V CDR1 and CDR2: SGHKS, YYEKEE (reference sequence). The germline V and J ends were trimmed by 0 bases and 2 bases, with 9 bases remaining between them. The CDR3 sequence: CASSLDPPAYEQYF. CDR3 DNA: TGTGCCAGCAGCTTGGATCCCCCGGCCTACGAGCAGTACTTC.

The chain carries TRBV5-6 and TRBJ1-6, with D perhaps TRBD1 (5 bases). Germline assignment: CDR1 SGHDT and CDR2 YYEEEE. The CDR3 spans 13 residues. Trimming removed 2 bases from V and 13 bases from J, with 13 bases in between. Written as DNA, the CDR3 is TGTGCCAGCAGCTTAGGGACCGGGGCGCCCCTCCACTTT. It specifies CASSLGTGAPLHF.

This clonotype occurred a few times. V gene TRBV25-1 combines with J gene TRBJ1-1; the D is unclear. V dropped 8 bases and J dropped 0 bases, with 13 bases sitting between them. The CDR3 totals 14 residues. Germline V gene sequence: CDR1 MGHDK, CDR2 SYGVNS. The CDR3 DNA follows: TGTGCCAGCGTACCCATGGGCATGAACACTGAAGCTTTCTTT. Its protein product is CASVPMGMNTEAFF. The entire variable domain, with the rest obtained from reference TRBV25-1 and TRBJ1-1, is as follows: EADIYQTPRYLVIGTGKKITLECSQTMGHDKMYWYQQDPGMELHLIHYSYGVNSTEKGDLSSESTVSRIRTEHFPLTLESARPSHTSQYLCASVPMGMNTEAFFGQGTRLTVV.

Concerning this clonotype itself: Since a much larger clone is just one base distant, this may be a read error. The chain employs TRBV15 and TRBJ2-3; D remains unclear. From germline, CDR1 is LNHNV and CDR2 YYDKDF (reference sequence). This CDR3 comprises 15 residues. Trimming took off 5 bases at V and 0 bases at J, with 12 bases between the two ends. As DNA, the CDR3 is TGTGCCACCAGCTTCGAGACTGTGAGCACAGATACGCAGTATTTT. This sequence encodes CATSFETVSTDTQYF.

This clonotype was observed a handful of times. The chain joins TRBV4-1 to TRBJ1-1, with a possible D match to TRBD1 (5 bases). The germline gives CDR1 MGHRA, CDR2 YSYEKL. The CDR3 sequence is 15 residues long. V was cut by 1 base and J by 0 bases, with 9 bases left in between. The CDR3 nucleotides read TGCGCCAGCAGCCAAGGACAGCACATGAACACTGAAGCTTTCTTT. Amino acids: CASSQGQHMNTEAFF.

This clonotype was seen only a few times. This sequence joins TRBV2 and TRBJ2-1; tentatively, D is TRBD1 (5 bases). CDR3 length: 15 residues. Trimming took off 3 bases at V and 8 bases at J, with 17 bases between the two ends. Germline loops: CDR1 SNHLY, CDR2 FYNNEI. The CDR3 bases are TGTGCCAGCAGTGATGGCAGGGCCTATTCCGATGAGCAGTTCTTC. It encodes CASSDGRAYSDEQFF.

In its sample, this clonotype was seen many times. The genes are TRBV29-1 and TRBJ1-2; 7 bases map to TRBD1. Trimming cost V 6 bases and J 5 bases; bases outside gene matches: 9. CDR1 is SQVTM and CDR2 is ANQGSEA in the germline V gene. This CDR3 comprises 13 residues. The CDR3 sequence is CSVRTGVGYGYTF. CDR3 bases: TGCAGCGTAAGGACAGGAGTTGGGTATGGCTACACCTTC. The variable domain in full, with the rest retrieved from reference TRBV29-1 and TRBJ1-2, is SAVISQKPSRDICQRGTSLTIQCQVDSQVTMMFWYRQQPGQSLTLIATANQGSEATYESGFVIDKFPISRPNLTFSTLTVSNMSPEDSSIYLCSVRTGVGYGYTFGSGTRLTVV.